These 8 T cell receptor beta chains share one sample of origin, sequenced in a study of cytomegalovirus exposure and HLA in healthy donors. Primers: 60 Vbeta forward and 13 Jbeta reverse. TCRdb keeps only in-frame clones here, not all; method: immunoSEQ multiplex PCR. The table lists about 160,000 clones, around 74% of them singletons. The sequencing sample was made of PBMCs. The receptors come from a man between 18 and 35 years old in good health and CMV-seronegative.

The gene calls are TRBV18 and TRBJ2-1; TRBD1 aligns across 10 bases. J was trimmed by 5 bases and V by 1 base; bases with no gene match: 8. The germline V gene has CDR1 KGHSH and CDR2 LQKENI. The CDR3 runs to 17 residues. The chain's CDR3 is CASSPLSDRGRDNEQFF. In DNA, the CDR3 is TGTGCCAGCTCACCACTGTCCGACAGGGGGCGCGACAATGAGCAGTTCTTC.

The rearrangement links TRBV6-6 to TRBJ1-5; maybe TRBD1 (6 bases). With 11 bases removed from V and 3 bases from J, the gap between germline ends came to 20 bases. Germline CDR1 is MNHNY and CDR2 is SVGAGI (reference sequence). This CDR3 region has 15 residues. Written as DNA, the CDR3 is TGTGCCGCAGAGGACGGACAGTCTCCCAATCAGCCCCAGCATTTT. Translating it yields CAAEDGQSPNQPQHF.

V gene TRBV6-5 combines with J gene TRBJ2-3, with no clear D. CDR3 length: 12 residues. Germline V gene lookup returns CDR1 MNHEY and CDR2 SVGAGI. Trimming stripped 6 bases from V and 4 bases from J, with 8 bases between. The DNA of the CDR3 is TGTGCCAGCAGGAGGTTGGCAGATACGCAGTATTTT. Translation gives CASRRLADTQYF.

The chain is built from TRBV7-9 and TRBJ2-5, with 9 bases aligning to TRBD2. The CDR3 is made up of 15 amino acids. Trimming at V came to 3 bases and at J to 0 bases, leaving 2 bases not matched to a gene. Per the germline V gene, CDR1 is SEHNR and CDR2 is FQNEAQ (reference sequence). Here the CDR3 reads CASSFSGGNQETQYF. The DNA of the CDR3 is TGTGCCAGCAGCTTTAGCGGGGGTAACCAAGAGACCCAGTACTTC.

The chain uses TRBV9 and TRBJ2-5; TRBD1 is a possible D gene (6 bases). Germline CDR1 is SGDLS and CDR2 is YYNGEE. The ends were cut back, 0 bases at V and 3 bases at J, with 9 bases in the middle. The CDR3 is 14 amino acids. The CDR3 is CASSVAQGKETQYF. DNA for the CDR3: TGTGCCAGCAGCGTAGCTCAGGGGAAAGAGACCCAGTACTTC.

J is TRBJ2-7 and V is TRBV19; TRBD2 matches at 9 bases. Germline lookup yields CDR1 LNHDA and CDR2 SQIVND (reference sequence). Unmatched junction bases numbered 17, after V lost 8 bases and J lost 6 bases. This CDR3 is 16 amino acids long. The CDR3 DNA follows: TGTGCCAGTGTTGGGACCCACCTTAGCGGGAGCACCGAGCAGTACTTC. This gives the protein CASVGTHLSGSTEQYF.

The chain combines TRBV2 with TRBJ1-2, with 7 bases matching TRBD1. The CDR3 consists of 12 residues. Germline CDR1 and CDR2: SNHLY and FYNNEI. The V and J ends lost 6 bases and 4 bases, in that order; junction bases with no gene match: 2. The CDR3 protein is CASRRDSYGYTF. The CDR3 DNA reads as TGTGCCAGCAGAAGGGACAGCTATGGCTACACCTTC.

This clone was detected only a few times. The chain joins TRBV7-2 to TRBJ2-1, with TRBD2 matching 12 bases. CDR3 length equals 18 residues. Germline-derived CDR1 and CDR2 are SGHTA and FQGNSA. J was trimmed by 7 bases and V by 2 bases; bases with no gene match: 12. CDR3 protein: CASSLFATSGRGGNEQFF. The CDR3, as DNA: TGTGCCAGCAGCTTATTCGCGACTAGCGGGAGAGGGGGGAATGAGCAGTTCTTC.